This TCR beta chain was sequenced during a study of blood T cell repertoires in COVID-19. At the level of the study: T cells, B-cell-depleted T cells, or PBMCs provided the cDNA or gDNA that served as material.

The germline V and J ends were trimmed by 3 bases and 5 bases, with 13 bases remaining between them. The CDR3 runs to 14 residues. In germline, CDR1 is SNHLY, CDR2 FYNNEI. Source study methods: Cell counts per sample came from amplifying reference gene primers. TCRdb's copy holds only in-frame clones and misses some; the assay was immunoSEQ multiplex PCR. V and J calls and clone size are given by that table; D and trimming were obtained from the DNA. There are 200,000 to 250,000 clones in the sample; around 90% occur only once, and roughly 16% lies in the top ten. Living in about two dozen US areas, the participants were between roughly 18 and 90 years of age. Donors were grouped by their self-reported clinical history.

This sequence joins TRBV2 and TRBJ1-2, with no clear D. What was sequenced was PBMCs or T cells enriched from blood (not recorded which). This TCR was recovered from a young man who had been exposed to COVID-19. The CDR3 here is CASSEAGAGYGYTF. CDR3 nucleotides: TGTGCCAGCAGTGAGGCGGGCGCGGGATATGGCTACACCTTC.